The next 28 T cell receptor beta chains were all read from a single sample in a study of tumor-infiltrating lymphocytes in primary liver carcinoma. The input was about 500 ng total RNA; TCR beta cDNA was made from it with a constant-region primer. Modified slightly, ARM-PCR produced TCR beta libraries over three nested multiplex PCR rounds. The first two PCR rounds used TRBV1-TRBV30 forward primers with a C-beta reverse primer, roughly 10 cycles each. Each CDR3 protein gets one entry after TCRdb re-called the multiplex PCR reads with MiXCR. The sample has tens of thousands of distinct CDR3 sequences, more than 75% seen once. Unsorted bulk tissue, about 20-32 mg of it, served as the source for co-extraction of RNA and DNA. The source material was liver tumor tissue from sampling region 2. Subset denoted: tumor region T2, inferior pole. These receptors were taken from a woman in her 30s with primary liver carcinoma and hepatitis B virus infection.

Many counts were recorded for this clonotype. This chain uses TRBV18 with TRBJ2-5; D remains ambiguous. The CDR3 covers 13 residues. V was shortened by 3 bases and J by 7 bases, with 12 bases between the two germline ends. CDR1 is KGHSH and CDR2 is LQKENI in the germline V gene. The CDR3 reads CASSPTKEGTQYF. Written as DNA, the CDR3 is TGTGCCAGCTCACCGACAAAGGAAGGGACCCAGTACTTC.

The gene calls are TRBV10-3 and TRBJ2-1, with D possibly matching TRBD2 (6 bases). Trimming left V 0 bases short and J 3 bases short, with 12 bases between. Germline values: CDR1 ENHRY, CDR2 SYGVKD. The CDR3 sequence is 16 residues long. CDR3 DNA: TGTGCCATCAGTGAGTCGATGGGGGGAGTCTACAATGAGCAGTTCTTC. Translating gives CAISESMGGVYNEQFF.

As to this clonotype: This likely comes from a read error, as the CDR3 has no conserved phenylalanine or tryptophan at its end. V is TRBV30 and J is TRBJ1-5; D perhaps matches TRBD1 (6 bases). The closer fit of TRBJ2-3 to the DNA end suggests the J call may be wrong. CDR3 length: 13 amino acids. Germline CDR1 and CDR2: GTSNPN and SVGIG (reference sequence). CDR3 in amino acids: CAWSPGARGPQYS. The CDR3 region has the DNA TGTGCCTGGAGTCCAGGGGCGAGAGGGCCCCAGTATTCT.

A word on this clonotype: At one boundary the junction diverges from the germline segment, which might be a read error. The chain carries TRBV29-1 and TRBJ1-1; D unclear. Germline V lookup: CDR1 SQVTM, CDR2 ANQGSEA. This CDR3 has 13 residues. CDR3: CSVYHSLSAEAFF. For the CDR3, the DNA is TGCAGCGTTTATCACAGTCTGAGCGCTGAGGCTTTCTTT.

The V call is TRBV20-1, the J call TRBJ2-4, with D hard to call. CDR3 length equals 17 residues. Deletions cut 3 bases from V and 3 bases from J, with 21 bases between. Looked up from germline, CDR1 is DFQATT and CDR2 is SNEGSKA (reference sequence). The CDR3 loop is CSASGQNNALDKNIQYF. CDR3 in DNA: TGCAGTGCTAGTGGTCAGAACAATGCATTAGACAAAAACATTCAGTACTTC.

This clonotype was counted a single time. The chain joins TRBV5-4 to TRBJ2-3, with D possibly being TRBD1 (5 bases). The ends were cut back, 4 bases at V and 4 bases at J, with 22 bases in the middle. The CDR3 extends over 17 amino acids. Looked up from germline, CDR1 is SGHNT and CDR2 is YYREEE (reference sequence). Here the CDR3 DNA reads TGTGCCAGCAGCGCAGACGGACACCCTCCACTCTCAGATACGCAGTATTTT. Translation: CASSADGHPPLSDTQYF.

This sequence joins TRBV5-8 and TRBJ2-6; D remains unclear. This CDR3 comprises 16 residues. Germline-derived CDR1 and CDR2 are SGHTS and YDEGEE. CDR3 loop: CSSTMTGFSGANVLTF. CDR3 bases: TGTTCAAGCACCATGACGGGCTTCTCTGGGGCCAACGTCCTGACTTTC.

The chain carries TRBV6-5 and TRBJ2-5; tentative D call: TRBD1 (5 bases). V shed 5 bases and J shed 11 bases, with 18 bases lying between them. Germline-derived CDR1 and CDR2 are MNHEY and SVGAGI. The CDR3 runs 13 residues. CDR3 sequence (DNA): TGTGCCAGCAGTACCGACAGAGCGTTGACTCAGTACTTC. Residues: CASSTDRALTQYF.

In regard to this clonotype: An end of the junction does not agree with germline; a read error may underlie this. CDR3 residues: CASNQGFAGARHTRYF. CDR3 DNA: TGCGCCAGTAACCAAGGTTTTGCGGGAGCCAGACATACGCGGTATTTT. The rearrangement links TRBV4-3 to TRBJ2-3; TRBD2 matches 7 bases. Looked up from germline, CDR1 is LGHNA and CDR2 is YSLEER. The CDR3 consists of 16 residues.

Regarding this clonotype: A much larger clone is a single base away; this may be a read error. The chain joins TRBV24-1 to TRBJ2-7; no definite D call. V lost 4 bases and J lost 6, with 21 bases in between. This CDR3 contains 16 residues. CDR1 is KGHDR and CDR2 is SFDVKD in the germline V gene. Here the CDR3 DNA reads TGTGCCACCAGTGACGGCCTTGGGATCCTCTCGGGCGAGCAGTACTTC. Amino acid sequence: CATSDGLGILSGEQYF.

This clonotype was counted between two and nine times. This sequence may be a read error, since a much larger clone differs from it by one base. CDR3 in DNA: TGCAGCGGAAGGGTTGTCTACAAGCAGTACTTC. It is translated as CSGRVVYKQYF. The chain carries TRBV29-1 and TRBJ2-7, with unresolved D. Germline V lookup: CDR1 SQVTM, CDR2 ANQGSEA. CDR3 size: 11 residues.

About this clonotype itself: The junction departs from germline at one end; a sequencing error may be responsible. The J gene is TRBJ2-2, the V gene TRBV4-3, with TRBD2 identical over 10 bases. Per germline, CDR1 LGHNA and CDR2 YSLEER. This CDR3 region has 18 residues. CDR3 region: CVSSQAPAGGPRAGELFF. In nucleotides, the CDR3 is TGCGTCAGCAGTCAAGCTCCAGCGGGAGGGCCGAGGGCCGGGGAGCTATTTTTT.

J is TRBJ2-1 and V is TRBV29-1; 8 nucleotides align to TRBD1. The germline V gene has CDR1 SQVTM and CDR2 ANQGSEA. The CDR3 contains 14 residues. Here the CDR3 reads CNRLPGQEVDEQFF. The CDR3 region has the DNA TGCAACAGATTGCCGGGACAGGAGGTGGATGAGCAGTTCTTC.

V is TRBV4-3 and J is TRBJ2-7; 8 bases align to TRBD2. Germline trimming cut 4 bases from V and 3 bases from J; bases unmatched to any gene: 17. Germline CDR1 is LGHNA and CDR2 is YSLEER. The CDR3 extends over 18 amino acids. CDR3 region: CASSRAVAGGHTSYEQYF. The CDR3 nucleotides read TGCGCCAGCAGCCGAGCTGTGGCGGGGGGTCACACTAGCTACGAGCAGTACTTC.

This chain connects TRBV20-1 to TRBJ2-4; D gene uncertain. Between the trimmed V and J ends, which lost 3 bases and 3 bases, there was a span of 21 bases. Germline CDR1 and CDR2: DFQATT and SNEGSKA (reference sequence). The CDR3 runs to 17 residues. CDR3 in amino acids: CSASGQISAFGKNIQYF. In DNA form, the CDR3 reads TGCAGTGCTAGTGGCCAGATCAGTGCATTCGGCAAAAACATTCAGTACTTC.

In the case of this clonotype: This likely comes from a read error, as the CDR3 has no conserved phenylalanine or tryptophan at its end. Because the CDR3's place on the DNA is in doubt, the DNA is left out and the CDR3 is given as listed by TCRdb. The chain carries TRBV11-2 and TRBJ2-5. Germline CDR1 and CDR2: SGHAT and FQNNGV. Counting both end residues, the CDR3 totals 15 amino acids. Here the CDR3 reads CASSFLTRVAETRYL.

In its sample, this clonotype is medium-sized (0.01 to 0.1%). CDR3 DNA sequence: TGCAGCGTTGAAGATCAGACCAGCTACACCTTC. As protein: CSVEDQTSYTF. This sequence joins TRBV29-1 and TRBJ1-2; D is uncertain. This CDR3 has 11 residues. With 0 bases removed from V and 9 bases from J, the gap between germline ends came to 8 bases. Germline lookup yields CDR1 SQVTM and CDR2 ANQGSEA.

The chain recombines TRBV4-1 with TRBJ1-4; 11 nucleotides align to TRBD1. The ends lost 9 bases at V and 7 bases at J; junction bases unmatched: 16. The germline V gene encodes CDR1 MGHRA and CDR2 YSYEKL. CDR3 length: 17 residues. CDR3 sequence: CASGLTWTGGAFEKLFF. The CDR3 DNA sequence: TGCGCCAGTGGCCTAACCTGGACAGGGGGCGCCTTTGAAAAACTGTTTTTT.

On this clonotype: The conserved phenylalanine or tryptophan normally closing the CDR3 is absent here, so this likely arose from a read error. The DNA of the CDR3 is TGTGCCAGCAACTTAGGATTAGAGACCCAGTACTAC. Translated, it gives CASNLGLETQYY. V and J are TRBV11-2 and TRBJ2-5; D call uncertain. Germline CDR1 and CDR2: SGHAT and FQNNGV. The CDR3 covers 12 residues.

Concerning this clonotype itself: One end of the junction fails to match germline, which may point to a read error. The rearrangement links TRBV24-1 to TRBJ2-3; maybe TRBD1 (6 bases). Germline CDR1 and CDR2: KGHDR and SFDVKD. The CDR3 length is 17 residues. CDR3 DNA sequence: TGTGCCACCAGTAATGGTATAGGGACAACCCCCGGAGATACGCAGTATTTC. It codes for CATSNGIGTTPGDTQYF.

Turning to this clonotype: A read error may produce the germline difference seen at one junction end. This CDR3 reads CSVETGGIEASF. CDR3 sequence (DNA): TGCAGCGTCGAGACAGGGGGCATTGAAGCTTCCTTT. The chain carries TRBV29-1 and TRBJ1-1, with TRBD1 matching 10 bases. The germline CDR1 and CDR2 sequences are SQVTM and ANQGSEA. CDR3 length: 12 residues.

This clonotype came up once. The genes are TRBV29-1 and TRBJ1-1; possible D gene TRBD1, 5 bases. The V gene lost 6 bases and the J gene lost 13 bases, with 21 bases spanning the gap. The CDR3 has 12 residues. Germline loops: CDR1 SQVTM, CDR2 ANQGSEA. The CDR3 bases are TGCAGCGTCGAGGCAGGGAGCACTGATGGTTTCTTT. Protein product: CSVEAGSTDGFF.

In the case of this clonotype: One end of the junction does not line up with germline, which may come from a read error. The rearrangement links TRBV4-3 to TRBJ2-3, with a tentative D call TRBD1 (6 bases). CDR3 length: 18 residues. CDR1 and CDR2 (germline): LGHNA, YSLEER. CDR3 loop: CASTQDAGTPILTDMQYF. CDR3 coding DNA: TGCGCCAGCACCCAAGATGCAGGGACACCTATACTCACAGATATGCAATATTTT.

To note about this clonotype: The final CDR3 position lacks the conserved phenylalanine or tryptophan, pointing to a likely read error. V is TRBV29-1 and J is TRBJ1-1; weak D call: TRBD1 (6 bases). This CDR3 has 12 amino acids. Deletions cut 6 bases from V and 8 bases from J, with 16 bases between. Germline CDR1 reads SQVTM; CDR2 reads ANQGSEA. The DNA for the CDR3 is TGCAGCGTCGAGACAGGCAGCACCGAAGCTTTCCTT. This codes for CSVETGSTEAFL.

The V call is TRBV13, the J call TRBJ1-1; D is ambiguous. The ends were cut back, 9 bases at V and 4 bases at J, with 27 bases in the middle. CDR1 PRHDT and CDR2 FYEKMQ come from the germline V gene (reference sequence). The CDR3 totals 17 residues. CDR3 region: CASILGGFGIGGTEAFF. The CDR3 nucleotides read TGTGCCAGTATCTTAGGAGGGTTTGGTATTGGAGGCACTGAAGCTTTCTTT.

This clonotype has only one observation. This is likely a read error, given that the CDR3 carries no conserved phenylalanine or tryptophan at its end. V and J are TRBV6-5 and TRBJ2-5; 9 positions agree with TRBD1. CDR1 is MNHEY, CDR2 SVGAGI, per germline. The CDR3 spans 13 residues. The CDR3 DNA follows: TGTGTCAGCAGTAACGACAGGGGGTTGACCCAGTACTTA. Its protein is CVSSNDRGLTQYL.

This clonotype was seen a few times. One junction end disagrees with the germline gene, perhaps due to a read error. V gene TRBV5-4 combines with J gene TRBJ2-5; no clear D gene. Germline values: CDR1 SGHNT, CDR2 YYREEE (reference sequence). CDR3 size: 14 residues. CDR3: CASSLVRPQETQYF. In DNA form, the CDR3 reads TGTGCCAGCAGCTTGGTTCGGCCACAAGAGACCCAATACTTC. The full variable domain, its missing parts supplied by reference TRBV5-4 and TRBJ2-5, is ETGVTQSPTHLIKTRGQQVTLRCSSQSGHNTVSWYQQALGQGPQFIFQYYREEENGRGNFPPRFSGLQFPNYSSELNVNALELDDSALYLCASSLVRPQETQYFGPGTRLLVL.

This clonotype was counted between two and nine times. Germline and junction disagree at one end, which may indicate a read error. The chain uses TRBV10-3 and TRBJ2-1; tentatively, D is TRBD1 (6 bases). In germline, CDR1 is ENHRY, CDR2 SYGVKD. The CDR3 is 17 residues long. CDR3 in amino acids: CAISESQAARGYNERFF. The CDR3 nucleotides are TGTGCCATCAGTGAGTCCCAAGCGGCCAGGGGTTACAATGAGCGGTTCTTC.